The rows below give T cell receptor beta chains drawn from one sample of a study of T-cell memory formation after mild COVID-19. TCRdb itself ran the 5' RACE reads through MiXCR, one entry per CDR3 protein. The data show approximately 400,000 distinct CDR3 sequences, more than 15% seen once. Material for sequencing was PBMCs or a T cell subset sorted from them (not recorded which). These receptors originate from a man aged 18-30 years who had mild COVID-19 (a few samples of this study predate the infection). Cell type and time point are not known. CDR3s include the opening cysteine and the closing phenylalanine or tryptophan. The order of the fields is D gene, J gene, V gene, clone size, CDR3 DNA, CDR3 protein. D genes are given only for firm matches. A row's size may be missing; if present it is once, few, many or a size class.

>TRBD2|TRBJ2-7|TRBV7-2|many
TGTGCCAGCAGCTTGGGACTAGCGGGTTACGAGCAGTACTTC
CASSLGLAGYEQYF
>.|TRBJ1-4|TRBV14|few
TGTGCCAGCAGCGAATGGTTGGGGGATGAAAAACTGTTTTTT
CASSEWLGDEKLFF
>.|TRBJ1-1|TRBV14|.
TGTGCCAGCAGCCAAGGATCTCCGACAGCGATTACTGAAGCTTTCTTT
CASSQGSPTAITEAFF
>TRBD1|TRBJ2-7|TRBV5-1|few
TGCGCCAGCAGCTCATACCGGGACAGGGACTACGAGCAGTACTTC
CASSSYRDRDYEQYF
>.|TRBJ2-2|TRBV5-1|many
TGCGCCAGCAGCCCACAGGGTCAAGACACCGGGGAGCTGTTTTTT
CASSPQGQDTGELFF
>.|TRBJ2-5|TRBV7-6|.
TGTGCCAGCAGCCGGTGGGCCGGAGGGGCAGAGACCCAGTACTTC
CASSRWAGGAETQYF
>.|TRBJ2-5|TRBV7-2|few
TGTGCCAGCAGCCTCAGGAGGGGTCCCCAAGAGACCCAGTACTTC
CASSLRRGPQETQYF
>.|TRBJ2-3|TRBV7-6|few
TGTGCCAGCAGCAAAATGACTAGATCTAGCACAGATACGCAGTATTTT
CASSKMTRSSTDTQYF
>.|TRBJ1-2|TRBV7-9|.
TGTGCCAGCCGAAGAATCCAGGTCGGGGCATATGGCTACACCTTC
CASRRIQVGAYGYTF
>.|TRBJ2-7|TRBV11-2|many
TGTGCCAGCGGGGGTTCCTACGAGCAGTACTTC
CASGGSYEQYF
>.|TRBJ2-1|TRBV6-5|few
TGTGCCAGCACCCTGGGGGCGGGTGCATACAATGAGCAGTTCTTC
CASTLGAGAYNEQFF
>.|TRBJ1-2|TRBV6-6|.
TGTGCCAGCAGTTACAGTCCCGGGTATAACTATGGCTACACCTTC
CASSYSPGYNYGYTF
>.|TRBJ1-5|TRBV19|few
TGTGCCAGTAGCCCAGGGCTTAGCAATCAGCCCCAGCATTTT
CASSPGLSNQPQHF
>.|TRBJ1-1|TRBV6-6|.
TGTGCCAGCACAAAAGTCCGAGGTAACACTGAAGCTTTCTTT
CASTKVRGNTEAFF
>TRBD2|TRBJ2-5|TRBV5-1|.
TGCGCCAGCAGCTTGGCGGGGGGGCCCCAAGAGACCCAGTACTTC
CASSLAGGPQETQYF
>TRBD2|TRBJ2-1|TRBV5-1|.
TGCGCCAGCAGCTTGGTTCTGGGGGGGATCGATGAGCAGTTCTTC
CASSLVLGGIDEQFF
>TRBD2|TRBJ2-1|TRBV9|.
TGTGCCAGCAGCGCCAGAGGTGGCGGGGGGGCGAAGGAGCAGTTCTTC
CASSARGGGGAKEQFF
>TRBD2|TRBJ2-3|TRBV12-3/TRBV12-4|few
TGTGCCAGCGGCCGGGGGGACACAGATACGCAGTATTTT
CASGRGDTDTQYF
>TRBD2|TRBJ2-1|TRBV5-6|few
TGTGCCAGCAGCAATCCGGGGACTAGCGGGAGCAATGAGCAGTTCTTC
CASSNPGTSGSNEQFF
>.|TRBJ2-3|TRBV20-1|few
TGCAGTGCTAGTGGGGCCCCCGGAACCACAGATACGCAGTATTTT
CSASGAPGTTDTQYF
>.|TRBJ1-2|TRBV2|.
TGTGCCAGCAGTGAAGGGGTCCTCTATGGCTACACCTTC
CASSEGVLYGYTF
>.|TRBJ1-1|TRBV14|.
TGTGCCAGCAGCCAAGATGTAGCGGTCGGTGAAGCTTTCTTT
CASSQDVAVGEAFF
>TRBD1|TRBJ1-5|TRBV12-3/TRBV12-4|few
TGTGCCAGCAGTTCGTGGACAGGGCAACAGCCCCAGCATTTT
CASSSWTGQQPQHF
>TRBD2|TRBJ2-1|TRBV5-1|few
TGCGCCAGCAGCCCTGGACTAGTCGAGGAGCAGTTCTTC
CASSPGLVEEQFF
>.|TRBJ1-2|TRBV29-1|.
TGCAGCGTGTTGGGGCCGGGGGACTCTAACTATGGCTACACCTTC
CSVLGPGDSNYGYTF
>TRBD1|TRBJ1-2|TRBV2|few
TGTGCCAGCAGTGAGCCGGGACAGCTATTTTATGGCTACACCTTC
CASSEPGQLFYGYTF
>TRBD1|TRBJ2-1|TRBV7-6|few
TGTGCCAGCAGCAGAGACCCAGGGGGTGAGCAGTTCTTC
CASSRDPGGEQFF
>.|TRBJ2-1|TRBV4-2|.
TGTGCCAGCAGCCAAGAATGGGGGAGGAATGAGCAGTTCTTC
CASSQEWGRNEQFF
>.|TRBJ1-1|TRBV12-3/TRBV12-4|many
TGTGCCAGCAGTTTCCCCCACGCGGGGGATACTGAAGCTTTCTTT
CASSFPHAGDTEAFF
>TRBD1|TRBJ1-2|TRBV13|.
TGTGCCAGCAGCTCCGGGACAGCCCAGAACTATGGCTACACCTTC
CASSSGTAQNYGYTF
>TRBD2|TRBJ2-1|TRBV5-1|many
TGCGCCAGCAGCTTCGGGACTAGCGGGTACAATGAGCAGTTCTTC
CASSFGTSGYNEQFF
>TRBD1|TRBJ1-4|TRBV4-2|.
TGTGCCAGCAGCCAAGAATTAGGGACAGTAAATGAAAAACTGTTTTTT
CASSQELGTVNEKLFF
>.|TRBJ1-4|TRBV24-1|.
TGTGCCACCAGTGATCTCCACAGGGATGAAAAACTGTTTTTT
CATSDLHRDEKLFF
>TRBD2|TRBJ2-1|TRBV6-1|few
TGTGCCAGCAGTGAAGCGCGGGGGGCGAACAATGAGCAGTTCTTC
CASSEARGANNEQFF
>.|TRBJ2-3|TRBV4-3|.
TGCGCCAGCAGCCAGGGGGCAGGGGGGCGAGATACGCAGTATTTT
CASSQGAGGRDTQYF
>TRBD2|TRBJ2-7|TRBV6-6|.
TGTGCCAGCCGGTCATGGGAGGGCTACGAGCAGTACTTC
CASRSWEGYEQYF